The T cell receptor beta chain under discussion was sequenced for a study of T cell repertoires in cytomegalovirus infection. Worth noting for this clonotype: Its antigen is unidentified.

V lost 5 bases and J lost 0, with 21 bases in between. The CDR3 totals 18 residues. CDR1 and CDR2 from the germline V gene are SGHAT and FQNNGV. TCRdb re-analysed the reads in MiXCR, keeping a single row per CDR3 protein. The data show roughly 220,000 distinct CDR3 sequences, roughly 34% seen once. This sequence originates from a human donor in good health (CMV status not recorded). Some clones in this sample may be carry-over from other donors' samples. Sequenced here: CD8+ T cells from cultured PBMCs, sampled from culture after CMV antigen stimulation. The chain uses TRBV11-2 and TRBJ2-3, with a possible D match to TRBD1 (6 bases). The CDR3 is CASSPSWGPSSSTDTQYF. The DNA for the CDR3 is TGTGCCAGCAGCCCCAGTTGGGGGCCCTCTTCTAGCACAGATACGCAGTATTTT.